Included here is one TCR beta chain sequence, with context. Its antigen is currently unknown. This CDR3 is built from 16 residues. From germline, CDR1 is KGHSH and CDR2 LQKENI. This sample was taken from a study of T cells expressing NK-cell markers. For the study at large: Among eight sequenced donors, seven carried HCMV seropositivity while one was seronegative. Findings of the study overall: Dominant NKG2C+ clonotype frequencies of roughly 1.0-7.0% of CD8+ T cells were measured in roughly 6 donors.

With UMIs, 5'RACE template switching was used to make TCR beta cDNA. Reprocessing the 5' RACE reads, TCRdb reports a single entry for every CDR3 protein and omits DNA. The sample has 140,000 or so distinct CDR3 sequences, and its top ten clones hold less than 15%. The clonotype originates from a man aged 18 to 30 in good health. Source material: blood T cells: a sorted CD56 or NKG2C T cell subset, CD4+ or CD8+ T cells, or bulk PBMC T cells (not recorded which). J is TRBJ2-7 and V is TRBV18; TCRdb outputs TRBD1, but without DNA this stays unchecked. The CDR3 loop is CASSPRETGGTYEQYF.